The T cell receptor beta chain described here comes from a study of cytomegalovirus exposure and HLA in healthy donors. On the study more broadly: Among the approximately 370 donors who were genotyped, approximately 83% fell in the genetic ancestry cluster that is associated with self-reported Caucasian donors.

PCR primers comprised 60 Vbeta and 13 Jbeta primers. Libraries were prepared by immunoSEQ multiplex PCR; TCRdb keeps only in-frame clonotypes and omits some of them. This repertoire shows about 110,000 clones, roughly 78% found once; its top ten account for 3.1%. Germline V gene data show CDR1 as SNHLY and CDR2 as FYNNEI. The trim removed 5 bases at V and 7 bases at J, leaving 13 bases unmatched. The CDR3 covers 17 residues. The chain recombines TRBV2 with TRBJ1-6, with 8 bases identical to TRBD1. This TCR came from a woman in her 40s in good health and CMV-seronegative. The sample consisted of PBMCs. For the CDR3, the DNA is TGTGCCAGCAGTCGCCGCCCCCAGGACAGGGCAAATTCACCCCTCCACTTT. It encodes CASSRRPQDRANSPLHF.